These 19 T cell receptor beta chains share one sample of origin, sequenced in a study of T cell responses to AZD1222 COVID-19 vaccine. Produced via immunoSEQ multiplex PCR; TCRdb's table is partial and in-frame only. Of 150,000 or so clones in the sample, around 89% were seen once. Material: peripheral blood, obtained on day 0 of MenACWY control vaccination. The receptors were gathered from an adult in good health.

The chain is built from TRBV5-6 and TRBJ2-1; D uncertain. The V gene's germline CDR1 is SGHDT and CDR2 YYEEEE. The CDR3 extends over 15 amino acids. Trimming took 5 bases from V and 5 from J, leaving 17 bases between them. CDR3 in amino acids: CASSVLGSSDNEQFF. CDR3 sequence (DNA): TGTGCCAGCAGTGTTCTGGGTAGCAGCGACAATGAGCAGTTCTTC.

The table lists this clone with a few counts. Here the CDR3 reads CASSEGSGTEAYEQYF. CDR3 nucleotides: TGTGCCAGCAGTGAAGGGTCCGGGACAGAAGCCTACGAGCAGTACTTC. The chain combines TRBV6-1 with TRBJ2-7, with 7 positions matching TRBD1. Germline lookup yields CDR1 MNHNS and CDR2 SASEGT. CDR3 length: 16 amino acids. The J segment lost 2 bases and the V segment lost 1 base, leaving 8 bases of the junction unmatched.

This clone showed up just once. This sequence joins TRBV5-1 and TRBJ2-7, with 9 bases fitting TRBD1. CDR3 length: 15 amino acids. V lost 3 bases and J lost 5; bases outside the gene matches: 9. Germline V gene sequence: CDR1 SGHRS, CDR2 YFSETQ. The CDR3 sequence is CASSSGTGWMDEQYF. The CDR3 DNA reads as TGCGCCAGCAGCTCCGGGACAGGGTGGATGGACGAGCAGTACTTC.

This chain joins TRBV10-3 and TRBJ1-5; D is ambiguous. The CDR3 consists of 15 residues. Germline V gene data show CDR1 as ENHRY and CDR2 as SYGVKD. Between the trimmed V and J ends, which lost 0 bases and 6 bases, there was a span of 12 bases. The CDR3 DNA is TGTGCCATCAGTGAGTCATTAGGGTCTGGTCAGCCCCAGCATTTT. It encodes CAISESLGSGQPQHF.

This clone was picked up a small number of times. V gene TRBV28 combines with J gene TRBJ1-6; 7 bases are shared with TRBD1. The CDR3 is 12 residues long. V dropped 5 bases and J dropped 13; count of bases not matched to a gene: 5. Germline V gives CDR1 MDHEN, CDR2 SYDVKM. The CDR3 sequence is CASSQTGQPLHF. The DNA of the CDR3 is TGTGCCAGCAGTCAGACGGGACAGCCCCTCCACTTT.

The genes are TRBV13 and TRBJ2-7; D is unresolved. The germline V gene has CDR1 PRHDT and CDR2 FYEKMQ (reference sequence). The CDR3 has 13 amino acids. V shed 0 bases and J shed 1 base, with 4 bases lying between them. The CDR3 DNA is TGTGCCAGCAGCTTAGGACTATCCTACGAGCAGTACTTC. Translated, it gives CASSLGLSYEQYF.

This chain links TRBV28 with TRBJ2-7, with D tentatively TRBD1 (6 bases). V dropped 5 bases and J dropped 3 bases, with 8 bases sitting between them. Germline V CDR1 and CDR2: MDHEN, SYDVKM. The CDR3 is 12 amino acids. The CDR3 loop is CASSGTIYEQYF. The CDR3 DNA reads as TGTGCCAGCAGTGGGACAATCTACGAGCAGTACTTC.

The rearrangement uses TRBV4-3 and TRBJ2-3, with unresolved D. With 4 bases removed from V and 0 bases from J, the gap between germline ends came to 11 bases. The CDR3 sequence is 15 residues long. The germline V gene has CDR1 LGHNA and CDR2 YSLEER. In DNA form, the CDR3 reads TGCGCCAGCAGCCTGGTCTTTCCTAGCACAGATACGCAGTATTTT. Protein: CASSLVFPSTDTQYF.

This clone appeared a single time. The chain has TRBV20-1 and TRBJ1-6; no firm D call. Germline CDR1 and CDR2: DFQATT and SNEGSKA (reference sequence). This CDR3 has 15 amino acids. Trimming removed 3 bases from V and 0 bases from J, with 9 bases in between. The CDR3 reads CSASQDLSYNSPLHF. In DNA, the CDR3 is TGCAGTGCTAGTCAGGACCTCTCCTATAATTCACCCCTCCACTTT.

This clone was found a few times. The rearrangement links TRBV27 to TRBJ2-1, with D possibly matching TRBD2 (6 bases). V was clipped by 4 bases and J by 0 bases, with 19 bases between them. Germline CDR1 and CDR2: MNHEY and SMNVEV (reference sequence). This CDR3 region has 18 residues. Here the CDR3 reads CASSSPSLAEFSYNEQFF. The CDR3 nucleotides are TGTGCCAGCAGTTCACCCAGTTTAGCGGAATTCTCCTACAATGAGCAGTTCTTC.

J is TRBJ2-5 and V is TRBV6-2 or TRBV6-3; 7 nucleotides line up with TRBD1. Germline V gene data show CDR1 as MNHEY and CDR2 as SVGEGT. The CDR3 spans 15 residues. The J segment lost 5 bases and the V segment lost 5 bases, leaving 11 bases of the junction unmatched. This CDR3 is CASSPETGFGETQYF. In DNA, the CDR3 is TGTGCCAGCAGTCCCGAGACAGGGTTTGGCGAGACCCAGTACTTC.

The chain has TRBV12-3 or TRBV12-4 and TRBJ1-1; D is unclear. The CDR3 loop spans 12 amino acids. The ends were cut back, 4 bases at V and 4 bases at J, with 7 bases in the middle. CDR3 DNA: TGTGCCAGCAGTTACGGGCTCACTGAAGCTTTCTTT. Its protein is CASSYGLTEAFF.

The chain joins TRBV7-9 to TRBJ1-2; possibly TRBD1 for D (5 bases). Deletions cut 5 bases from V and 4 bases from J, with 20 bases between. This CDR3 spans 16 amino acids. Germline assignment: CDR1 SEHNR and CDR2 FQNEAQ (reference sequence). The DNA of the CDR3 is TGTGCCAGCAGCCCCTACCAGGAGGGACCGCTCTATGGCTACACCTTC. Residues: CASSPYQEGPLYGYTF.

The rearrangement uses TRBV27 and TRBJ2-2; D ambiguous. From germline, CDR1 is MNHEY and CDR2 SMNVEV (reference sequence). V lost 3 bases and J 2 bases, leaving 1 base between the germline ends. CDR3 length: 12 residues. The CDR3 nucleotides read TGTGCCAGCAGTTTTAACACCGGGGAGCTGTTTTTT. This translates into CASSFNTGELFF.

This chain uses TRBV28 with TRBJ2-7; a possible D gene is TRBD2 (5 bases). V was cut by 1 base and J by 2 bases, with 12 bases left in between. Per the germline V gene, CDR1 is MDHEN and CDR2 is SYDVKM. There are 15 residues in the CDR3. The CDR3 region is CASSLLTEGTYEQYF. The CDR3 DNA is TGTGCCAGCAGTTTATTAACAGAGGGAACCTACGAGCAGTACTTC. The variable domain in full, with the rest retrieved from reference TRBV28 and TRBJ2-7, is DVKVTQSSRYLVKRTGEKVFLECVQDMDHENMFWYRQDPGLGLRLIYFSYDVKMKEKGDIPEGYSVSREKKERFSLILESASTNQTSMYLCASSLLTEGTYEQYFGPGTRLTVT.

The rearrangement uses TRBV28 and TRBJ1-6; D gene unclear. The CDR3 length is 14 residues. Germline CDR1 and CDR2: MDHEN and SYDVKM. V was shortened by 4 bases and J by 7 bases, with 11 bases between the two germline ends. The CDR3 nucleotides are TGTGCCAGCAGTTGGGCAGGCTGGAATTCACCCCTCCACTTT. Protein sequence: CASSWAGWNSPLHF. Variable domain in full (rest from reference TRBV28 and TRBJ1-6): DVKVTQSSRYLVKRTGEKVFLECVQDMDHENMFWYRQDPGLGLRLIYFSYDVKMKEKGDIPEGYSVSREKKERFSLILESASTNQTSMYLCASSWAGWNSPLHFGNGTRLTVT.

The CDR3 region is CASKTQGASNQPQHF. The CDR3 coding sequence is TGTGCCAGTAAAACCCAGGGGGCGAGCAATCAGCCCCAGCATTTT. This sequence joins TRBV19 and TRBJ1-5; 8 nucleotides line up with TRBD1. V was clipped by 7 bases and J by 1 base; unmatched bases: 6. This CDR3 is built from 15 residues. The germline V gene encodes CDR1 LNHDA and CDR2 SQIVND (reference sequence).

The chain is built from TRBV11-3 and TRBJ2-2; TRBD1 agrees at 9 bases. The CDR3 spans 15 residues. CDR1 and CDR2 (germline): SGHNT, YENEEA. The J segment lost 7 bases and the V segment lost 0 bases, leaving 3 bases of the junction unmatched. The CDR3, as DNA: TGTGCCAGCAGCTTAGATTGGACAGGGGACGGGGAGCTGTTTTTT. Its protein product is CASSLDWTGDGELFF.

The gene calls are TRBV28 and TRBJ1-1, with a tentative D call TRBD1 (6 bases). V was shortened by 6 bases and J by 4 bases, with 15 bases between the two germline ends. The CDR3 consists of 14 residues. Germline V lookup: CDR1 MDHEN, CDR2 SYDVKM. The CDR3 protein is CASSPRHRVTEAFF. CDR3 DNA: TGTGCCAGCAGCCCCAGGCACAGGGTCACTGAAGCTTTCTTT.